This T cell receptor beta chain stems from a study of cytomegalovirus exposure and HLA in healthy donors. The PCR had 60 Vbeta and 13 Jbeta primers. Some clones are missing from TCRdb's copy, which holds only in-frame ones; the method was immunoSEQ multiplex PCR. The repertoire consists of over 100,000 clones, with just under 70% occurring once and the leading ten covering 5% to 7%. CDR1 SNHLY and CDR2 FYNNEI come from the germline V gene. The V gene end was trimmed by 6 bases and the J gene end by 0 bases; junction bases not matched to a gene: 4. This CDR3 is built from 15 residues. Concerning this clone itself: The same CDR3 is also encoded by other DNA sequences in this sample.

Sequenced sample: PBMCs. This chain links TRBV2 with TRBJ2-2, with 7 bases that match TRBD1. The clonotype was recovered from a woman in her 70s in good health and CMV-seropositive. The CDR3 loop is CASSAQGPNTGELFF. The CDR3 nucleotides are TGTGCCAGCAGCGCACAGGGGCCGAACACCGGGGAGCTGTTTTTT.